This TCR beta chain was identified during a study of shared clonotypes between healthy human individuals. Naive CD8 populations comprised CD45RO-negative cells positively selected for CCR7, excluding terminally differentiated effector memory CD45RA+ cells. Using immunoSEQ multiplex PCR, the repertoire was profiled, and TCRdb retains in-frame clones only, with some absent. This sample has 2 million to 2.5 million clones, with under 95% found just once. Study-level results: Only a few donors were included, so the genetic and exposure-history diversity represented was limited.

Concerning this clone itself: Its specificity is not known.

This CDR3 is 15 amino acids long. The V gene's germline CDR1 is MNHEY and CDR2 SMNVEV (reference sequence). V lost 10 bases and J lost 0, with 13 bases in between. Specimen: naive CD8+ T cells from PBMCs. The genes are TRBV27 and TRBJ2-6; D unclear. The receptor was derived from a young man in good health. Some clones in this sample may be carry-over from other donors' samples. The CDR3 DNA is TGTGCCACGACATCCCCCCGCTCTGGGGCCAACGTCCTGACTTTC. It specifies CATTSPRSGANVLTF.